The sequence of this TCR beta chain was determined in a study of blood T cells in healthy people across ages. V lost 6 bases to trimming and J lost 6 bases, with 19 bases between them. The CDR3 contains 15 residues. Germline values: CDR1 MDHEN, CDR2 SYDVKM. Notes on this clonotype: Its antigen is unidentified.

Together with a sample-barcoded 5' primer, a J-beta primer mix was included in a second PCR lasting roughly 6 to 12 cycles. The authors tagged each cDNA molecule using a template-switch adaptor with 12 random nucleotides. Each CDR3 protein gets one entry after TCRdb re-called the 5' RACE reads with MiXCR. The repertoire has almost 800,000 distinct CDR3 sequences, nearly 60% of them found once; the top ten carry 22%. Study-wide results and caveats: Fewer expanded clones and more diversity marked long-lived versus aged donors. Strong correlation linked observed beta diversity and percent naive T cells.

Each donor was a healthy Caucasian individual from Russia, aged about 6 to 95. The sequence came from a man in his thirties or forties in good health. Sequencing used blood. V gene TRBV28 combines with J gene TRBJ2-3; D possibly matches TRBD1 or TRBD2 (5 bases each). The CDR3 DNA is TGTGCCAGCAGCCTAGGGGCAGTAAAGCGGGATACGCAGTATTTT. Its protein product is CASSLGAVKRDTQYF.